These T cell receptor beta chains were read from a single sample in a study of cytomegalovirus exposure and HLA in healthy donors. Clones were sequenced by immunoSEQ multiplex PCR, and TCRdb holds only the in-frame ones, with some missing. The table lists 110,000 or so clones, roughly two thirds of them singletons. Sequencing used PBMCs. The receptors come from a man aged 40-55 years in good health and CMV-seronegative. The CDR3 runs from the conserved cysteine through the conserved F or W. Each record gives: CDR3 length, clone size, D gene, V gene, J gene, CDR3 protein, CDR3 DNA. A D gene is named only where the DNA matches it firmly. For some rows the clone size is stated as once, few or many, or as a class when expanded; others skip it.

13	NA	NA	TRBV29-1	TRBJ2-2	CSVIDMNTGELFF	TGCAGCGTCATCGACATGAACACCGGGGAGCTGTTTTTT
16	NA	NA	TRBV7-2	TRBJ2-2	CASSLGGTLSIGELFF	TGTGCCAGCAGCTTAGGAGGGACACTTTCAATCGGGGAGCTGTTTTTT
14	once	TRBD1	TRBV19	TRBJ1-2	CASSVAGTGYGYTF	TGTGCCAGTAGTGTAGCCGGGACAGGCTATGGCTACACCTTC
15	NA	NA	TRBV6-5	TRBJ2-2	CASSYSTGNTGELFF	TGTGCCAGCAGTTACTCGACAGGGAACACCGGGGAGCTGTTTTTT
13	NA	NA	TRBV7-3	TRBJ2-1	CASSSWQGNEQFF	TGTGCCAGCAGCTCCTGGCAGGGGAATGAGCAGTTCTTC
15	NA	NA	TRBV6-5	TRBJ1-1	CASTQASEGNTEAFF	TGTGCCAGCACCCAAGCCTCAGAGGGTAACACTGAAGCTTTCTTT
15	NA	NA	TRBV14	TRBJ2-7	CASSAISGERYEQYF	TGTGCCAGCTCAGCAATATCGGGGGAGCGCTACGAGCAGTACTTC
15	NA	NA	TRBV13	TRBJ1-4	CASSFWGRGNEKLFF	TGTGCCAGCAGCTTTTGGGGCAGGGGTAATGAAAAACTGTTTTTT
15	NA	TRBD2	TRBV7-2	TRBJ2-7	CASSARLAGNYEQYF	TGTGCCAGCAGCGCTAGACTAGCGGGAAACTACGAGCAGTACTTC
13	NA	NA	TRBV7-9	TRBJ2-1	CASSLDRHNEQFF	TGTGCCAGCAGCTTGGACAGACACAATGAGCAGTTCTTC
15	NA	TRBD1	TRBV7-9	TRBJ2-7	CASSPPRTGTYEQYF	TGTGCCAGCAGCCCTCCCAGGACAGGCACCTACGAGCAGTACTTC
14	NA	TRBD2	TRBV4-1	TRBJ2-1	CASSQDRGSGVQFF	TGCGCCAGCAGCCAAGATAGGGGTAGCGGGGTCCAGTTCTTC
14	once	NA	TRBV6-1	TRBJ1-1	CASSEAGRGGEAFF	TGTGCCAGCAGTGAAGCAGGACGGGGGGGCGAAGCTTTCTTT
16	NA	NA	TRBV7-2	TRBJ2-7	CASSLGAGKKSYEQYF	TGTGCCAGCAGCTTAGGGGCAGGGAAAAAATCCTACGAGCAGTACTTC
14	few	TRBD1	TRBV7-9	TRBJ2-7	CASSSQGTGYEQYF	TGTGCCAGCAGCTCACAGGGGACAGGGTACGAGCAGTACTTC
16	NA	NA	TRBV6-6	TRBJ1-4	CASSYSGGGGGEKLFF	TGTGCCAGCAGTTACTCGGGGGGCGGGGGGGGTGAAAAACTGTTTTTT
14	few	NA	TRBV5-1	TRBJ1-3	CASSLTGTGNTIYF	TGCGCCAGCAGCTTAACAGGGACTGGAAACACCATATATTTT
15	NA	NA	TRBV25-1	TRBJ1-3	CASSAPRGDRGGIYF	TGTGCCAGCAGCGCCCCGCGGGGGGACCGGGGGGGGATATATTTT
14	NA	NA	TRBV9	TRBJ2-7	CASSVDGSSYEQYF	TGTGCCAGCAGCGTAGATGGCAGTTCCTACGAGCAGTACTTC
14	NA	NA	TRBV7-9	TRBJ1-1	CASSLMGGDTEAFF	TGTGCCAGCAGCTTAATGGGAGGGGACACTGAAGCTTTCTTT
14	few	TRBD2	TRBV2	TRBJ2-7	CATARGGGNYEQYF	TGTGCCACCGCGCGGGGCGGGGGGAACTACGAGCAGTACTTC
14	NA	TRBD1	TRBV19	TRBJ2-7	CASSINRGAYEQYF	TGTGCCAGTAGTATAAACAGGGGGGCCTACGAGCAGTACTTC
14	NA	NA	TRBV19	TRBJ2-7	CASSRTALSYEQYF	TGTGCCAGTAGTCGGACAGCCTTATCCTACGAGCAGTACTTC
14	NA	TRBD1	TRBV27	TRBJ2-7	CASSSQGGPYEQYF	TGTGCCAGCAGTTCACAGGGGGGTCCCTACGAGCAGTACTTC
12	NA	NA	TRBV7-9	TRBJ2-1	CASSQQVNEQFF	TGTGCCAGCAGCCAGCAGGTCAATGAGCAGTTCTTC
12	NA	TRBD1	TRBV19	TRBJ1-2	CASSTTGYGYTF	TGTGCCAGTAGTACGACAGGGTATGGCTACACCTTC
15	NA	TRBD1	TRBV9	TRBJ2-2	CASSVLQGDTGELFF	TGTGCCAGCAGCGTACTACAGGGGGACACCGGGGAGCTGTTTTTT
12	NA	NA	TRBV29-1	TRBJ2-5	CSVGSGQETQYF	TGCAGCGTTGGGTCAGGACAAGAGACCCAGTACTTC
15	NA	NA	TRBV5-4	TRBJ2-2	CASSLVFGDTGELFF	TGTGCCAGCAGCTTGGTGTTCGGAGACACCGGGGAGCTGTTTTTT
16	NA	TRBD1	TRBV19	TRBJ2-7	CASSIIGGQATYEQYF	TGTGCCAGTAGTATAATTGGGGGACAGGCAACCTACGAGCAGTACTTC
13	few	TRBD1	TRBV9	TRBJ1-2	CASQGTEAYGYTF	TGTGCCAGCCAGGGGACAGAAGCCTATGGCTACACCTTC
15	NA	TRBD2	TRBV10-3	TRBJ2-1	CAISPGTSGRREQFF	TGTGCCATCAGCCCCGGGACTAGCGGGCGCCGGGAGCAGTTCTTC
17	once	NA	TRBV21-1	TRBJ1-1	CASSNVFGTGMNTEAFF	TGTGCCAGCAGCAACGTATTCGGGACAGGGATGAACACTGAAGCTTTCTTT
15	NA	NA	TRBV11-3	TRBJ2-2	CASSLRAGGTGELFF	TGTGCCAGCAGCTTAAGGGCGGGCGGCACCGGGGAGCTGTTTTTT
16	NA	TRBD1	TRBV4-2	TRBJ1-5	CASSRAPDRGNQPQHF	TGTGCCAGCAGCCGCGCCCCCGACAGGGGCAATCAGCCCCAGCATTTT
15	NA	TRBD1	TRBV6-1	TRBJ1-5	CASSPGQGNNQPQHF	TGTGCCAGCAGCCCGGGACAGGGGAATAATCAGCCCCAGCATTTT
14	NA	NA	TRBV6-5	TRBJ2-5	CASSYSSPQETQYF	TGTGCCAGCAGTTACTCAAGCCCCCAAGAGACCCAGTACTTC
12	many	NA	TRBV11-2	TRBJ1-1	CASSSSNTEAFF	TGTGCCAGCAGCTCATCGAACACTGAAGCTTTCTTT
14	NA	TRBD1	TRBV30	TRBJ1-6	CAWSGDSYNSPLHF	TGTGCCTGGAGTGGGGACAGCTATAATTCACCCCTCCACTTT
15	NA	NA	TRBV19	TRBJ2-2	CASSLAGQPSGELFF	TGTGCCAGTAGTCTAGCCGGACAACCATCCGGGGAGCTGTTTTTT
15	NA	NA	TRBV6-6	TRBJ2-7	CASTLQGHLFDEQYF	TGTGCCAGCACCCTACAGGGACACCTTTTCGACGAGCAGTACTTC
15	NA	NA	TRBV9	TRBJ2-7	CASSGTGSLGGEQYF	TGTGCCAGCAGCGGTACCGGGTCCCTCGGGGGCGAGCAGTACTTC
13	NA	NA	TRBV7-2	TRBJ2-7	CASSLVTYREQYF	TGTGCCAGCAGCTTAGTTACTTACAGAGAGCAGTACTTC
15	NA	NA	TRBV29-1	TRBJ2-5	CSVESPVGLQETQYF	TGCAGCGTTGAATCCCCGGTAGGACTGCAAGAGACCCAGTACTTC
18	few	TRBD2	TRBV9	TRBJ2-1	CASSVVPGAGLAQNEQFF	TGTGCCAGCAGCGTAGTTCCGGGAGCGGGACTAGCCCAAAATGAGCAGTTCTTC
14	NA	NA	TRBV4-3	TRBJ1-1	CASSQDGAGTEAFF	TGCGCCAGCAGCCAAGATGGAGCGGGCACTGAAGCTTTCTTT
14	NA	TRBD1	TRBV7-2	TRBJ2-2	CASSKQGITGELFF	TGTGCCAGCAGCAAACAGGGGATAACCGGGGAGCTGTTTTTT
14	NA	TRBD2	TRBV7-2	TRBJ2-1	CASSLTPGTSMQFF	TGTGCCAGCAGCTTAACCCCCGGGACTAGCATGCAGTTCTTC
14	NA	NA	TRBV18	TRBJ2-7	CASSPRQASYEQYF	TGTGCCAGCTCACCCCGACAGGCCTCCTACGAGCAGTACTTC
17	NA	TRBD2	TRBV5-6	TRBJ2-2	CASSRKSSGQSTGELFF	TGTGCCAGCAGCCGAAAGTCTAGCGGACAATCCACCGGGGAGCTGTTTTTT
19	NA	TRBD2	TRBV5-1	TRBJ2-3	CASSSGTSGGARGTDTQYF	TGCGCCAGCAGCTCGGGGACTAGCGGGGGGGCGAGGGGCACAGATACGCAGTATTTT